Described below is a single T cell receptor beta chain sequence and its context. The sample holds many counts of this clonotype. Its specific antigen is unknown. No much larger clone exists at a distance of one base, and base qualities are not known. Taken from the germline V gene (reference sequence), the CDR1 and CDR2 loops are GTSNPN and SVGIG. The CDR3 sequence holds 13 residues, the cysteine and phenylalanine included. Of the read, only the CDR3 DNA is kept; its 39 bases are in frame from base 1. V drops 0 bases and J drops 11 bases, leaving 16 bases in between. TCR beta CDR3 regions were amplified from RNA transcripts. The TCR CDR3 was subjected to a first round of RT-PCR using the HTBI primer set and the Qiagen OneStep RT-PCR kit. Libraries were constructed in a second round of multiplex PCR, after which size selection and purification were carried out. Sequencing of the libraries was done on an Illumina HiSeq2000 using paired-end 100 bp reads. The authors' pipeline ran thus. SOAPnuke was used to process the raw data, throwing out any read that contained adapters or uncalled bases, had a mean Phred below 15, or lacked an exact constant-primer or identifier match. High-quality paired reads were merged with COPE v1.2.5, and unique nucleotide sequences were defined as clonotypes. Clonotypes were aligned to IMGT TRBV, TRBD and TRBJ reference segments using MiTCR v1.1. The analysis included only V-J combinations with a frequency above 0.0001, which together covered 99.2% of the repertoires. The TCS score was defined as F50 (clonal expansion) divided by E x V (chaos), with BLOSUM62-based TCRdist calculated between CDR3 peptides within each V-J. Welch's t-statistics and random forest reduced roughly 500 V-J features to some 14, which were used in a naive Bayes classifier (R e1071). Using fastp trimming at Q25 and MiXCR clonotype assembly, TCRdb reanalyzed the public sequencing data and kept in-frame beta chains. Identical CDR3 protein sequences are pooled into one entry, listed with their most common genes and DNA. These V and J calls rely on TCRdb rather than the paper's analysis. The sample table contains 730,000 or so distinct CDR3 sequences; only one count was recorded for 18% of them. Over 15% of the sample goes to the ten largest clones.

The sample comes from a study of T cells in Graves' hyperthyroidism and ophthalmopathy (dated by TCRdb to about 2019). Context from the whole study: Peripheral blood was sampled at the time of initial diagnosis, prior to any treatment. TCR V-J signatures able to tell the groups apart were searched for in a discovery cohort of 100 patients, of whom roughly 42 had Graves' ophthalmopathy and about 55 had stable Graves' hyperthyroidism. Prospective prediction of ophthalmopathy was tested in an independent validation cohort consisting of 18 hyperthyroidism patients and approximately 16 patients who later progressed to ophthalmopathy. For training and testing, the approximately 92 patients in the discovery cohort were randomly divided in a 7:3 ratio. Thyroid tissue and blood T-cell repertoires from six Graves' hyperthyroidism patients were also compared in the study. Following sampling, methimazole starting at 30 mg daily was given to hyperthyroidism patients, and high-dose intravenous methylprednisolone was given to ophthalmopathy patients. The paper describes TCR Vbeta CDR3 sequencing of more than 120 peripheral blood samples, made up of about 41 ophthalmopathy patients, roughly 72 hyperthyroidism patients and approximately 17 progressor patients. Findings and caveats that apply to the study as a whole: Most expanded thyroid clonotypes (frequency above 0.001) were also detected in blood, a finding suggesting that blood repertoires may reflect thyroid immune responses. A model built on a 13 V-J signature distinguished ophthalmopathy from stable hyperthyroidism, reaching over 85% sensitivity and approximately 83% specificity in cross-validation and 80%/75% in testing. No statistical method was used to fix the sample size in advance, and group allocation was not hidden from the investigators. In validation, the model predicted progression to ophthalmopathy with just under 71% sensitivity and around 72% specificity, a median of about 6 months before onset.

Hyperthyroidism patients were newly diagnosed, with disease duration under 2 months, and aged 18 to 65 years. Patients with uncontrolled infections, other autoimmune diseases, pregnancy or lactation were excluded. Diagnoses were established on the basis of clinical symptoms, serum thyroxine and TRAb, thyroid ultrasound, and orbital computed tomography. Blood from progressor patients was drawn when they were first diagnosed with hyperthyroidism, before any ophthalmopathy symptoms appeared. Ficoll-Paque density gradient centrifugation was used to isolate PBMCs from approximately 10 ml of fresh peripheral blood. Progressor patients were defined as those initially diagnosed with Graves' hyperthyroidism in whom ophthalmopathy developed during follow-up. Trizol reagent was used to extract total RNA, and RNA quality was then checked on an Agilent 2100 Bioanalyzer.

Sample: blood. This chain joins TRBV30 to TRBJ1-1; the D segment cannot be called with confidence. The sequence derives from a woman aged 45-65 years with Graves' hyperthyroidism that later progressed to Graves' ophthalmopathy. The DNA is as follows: TGTGCCTGGAGTGTATCTGTTGCCGTGGGCGCTTTCTTT. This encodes CAWSVSVAVGAFF.